These 7 T cell receptor beta chains were all obtained from the same sample, sequenced in a study of CD8 T cells in ankylosing spondylitis. TCRdb processed the 5' RACE reads anew with MiXCR; each CDR3 protein has one entry. The sample holds a few hundred thousand distinct CDR3 sequences, 7.5% to 9% seen once. Whole-study findings and limits: Blood of patients with ankylosing spondylitis appeared to be characterized by a TCR beta motif of about 8 highly homologous variants.

Their antigens remain unidentified. The sample was blood, either unsorted or a sorted T cell fraction (not recorded which). The receptors originated from a male donor with ankylosing spondylitis.

The chain couples TRBV20-1 to TRBJ2-7; 14 bases map to TRBD2. With 5 bases clipped from V and 6 bases from J, the junction kept 9 bases outside the gene matches. CDR3 length equals 15 residues. The germline gives CDR1 DFQATT, CDR2 SNEGSKA (reference sequence). The CDR3 spells CSAPTSGRAGAEQYF. CDR3 in DNA: TGCAGTGCTCCGACTAGCGGGAGGGCCGGGGCCGAGCAGTACTTC.

At least ten counts were recorded for this clonotype. The chain has TRBV12-3 or TRBV12-4 and TRBJ1-2; 9 bases line up with TRBD1. Trimming took 5 bases from V and 3 from J; bases not matched to a gene: 7. The CDR3 has 15 amino acids. The CDR3 bases are TGTGCCAGCAGTAACGGACAGGGGCTCCACTATGGCTACACCTTC. Amino acid sequence: CASSNGQGLHYGYTF.

The rearrangement links TRBV9 to TRBJ2-1; 13 bases agree with TRBD2. After removal of 3 bases from V and 10 bases from J, the junction contained 10 bases not matched to a gene. The CDR3 consists of 16 residues. The V gene's germline CDR1 is SGDLS and CDR2 YYNGEE. The CDR3 DNA follows: TGTGCCAGCAGCGACCGACTAGCGGGAGGCCCTCGGGAGCAGTTCTTC. It encodes CASSDRLAGGPREQFF.

This clonotype has only a few counts. The chain couples TRBV6-5 to TRBJ1-2; maybe TRBD1 (6 bases). Germline CDR1 reads MNHEY; CDR2 reads SVGAGI. The CDR3 totals 11 residues. The germline V and J ends were trimmed by 5 bases and 8 bases, with 9 bases remaining between them. This CDR3 reads CASSGTLGYTF. The CDR3 DNA reads TGTGCCAGCAGTGGGACACTAGGCTACACCTTC.

This clonotype has a count of ten or more. The J gene is TRBJ2-2, the V gene TRBV15; D unclear. Germline-derived CDR1 and CDR2 are LNHNV and YYDKDF (reference sequence). Deletions cut 3 bases from V and 6 bases from J, with 5 bases between. This CDR3 is 12 amino acids long. The DNA for the CDR3 is TGTGCCACCAGCAGGGTGGCCGGGGAGCTGTTTTTT. Its protein is CATSRVAGELFF. Full variable domain (missing parts from reference TRBV15 and TRBJ2-2): DAMVIQNPRYQVTQFGKPVTLSCSQTLNHNVMYWYQQKSSQAPKLLFHYYDKDFNNEADTPDNFQSRRPNTSFCFLDIRSPGLGDTAMYLCATSRVAGELFFGEGSRLTVL.

In its sample, this clonotype was seen a few times. The rearrangement joins TRBV5-1 to TRBJ1-5; tentative D call: TRBD1 (6 bases). The CDR3 loop spans 15 amino acids. The V end lost 4 bases, the J end lost 3 bases, and 14 bases lay between the germline ends. Germline-derived CDR1 and CDR2 are SGHRS and YFSETQ. CDR3 in DNA: TGCGCCAGCAGCGGGAGGGGACACCTCAATCAGCCCCAGCATTTT. This translates into CASSGRGHLNQPQHF.

The table lists this clonotype with many counts. The rearrangement joins TRBV7-2 to TRBJ2-1; D call uncertain. From germline, CDR1 is SGHTA and CDR2 FQGNSA. The CDR3 loop spans 13 amino acids. Trimming cost V 4 bases and J 7 bases, with 11 bases left between them. CDR3: CASSSEWLNEQFF. The CDR3 coding sequence is TGTGCCAGCAGCTCCGAATGGTTGAATGAGCAGTTCTTC.